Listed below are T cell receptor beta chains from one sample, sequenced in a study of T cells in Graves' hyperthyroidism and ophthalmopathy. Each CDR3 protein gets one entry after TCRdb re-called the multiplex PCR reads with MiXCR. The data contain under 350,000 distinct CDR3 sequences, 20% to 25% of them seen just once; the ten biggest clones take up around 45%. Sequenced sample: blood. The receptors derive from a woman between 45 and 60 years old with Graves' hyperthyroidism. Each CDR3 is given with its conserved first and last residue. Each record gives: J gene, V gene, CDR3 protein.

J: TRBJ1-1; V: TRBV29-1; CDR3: CSAYGTGFPSFF
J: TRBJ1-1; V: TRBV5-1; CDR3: CASSLGHRMNTEAFF
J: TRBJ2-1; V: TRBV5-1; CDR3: CASSSSSGTGLTNEQFF
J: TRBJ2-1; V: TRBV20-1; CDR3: CSALRERARGQFF
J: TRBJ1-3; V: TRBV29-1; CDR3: CSVRDRGIGNTIYF
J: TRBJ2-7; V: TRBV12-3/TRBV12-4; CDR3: CASSNSDRAPYEQYF
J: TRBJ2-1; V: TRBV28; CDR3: CASSMGRRNEQFF
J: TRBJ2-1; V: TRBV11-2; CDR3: CASSLDRPYNEQFF
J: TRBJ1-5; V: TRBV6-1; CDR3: CASRNGQAGNQPQHF
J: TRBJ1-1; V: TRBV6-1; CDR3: CASSESFRSTEAFF
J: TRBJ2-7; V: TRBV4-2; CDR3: CASSQNAGSYEQYF
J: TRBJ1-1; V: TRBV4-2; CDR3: CASSLAPGTEAFF
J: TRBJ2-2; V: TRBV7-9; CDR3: CASSLGGSTGELFF
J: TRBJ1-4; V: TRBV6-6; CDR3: CASSSFGTSTNEKLFF
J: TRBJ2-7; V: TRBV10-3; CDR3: CAISVGTGGNIEQYF
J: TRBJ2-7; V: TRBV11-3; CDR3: CASSPGLAGVYEQYF
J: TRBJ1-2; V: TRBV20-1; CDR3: CSASSRGTNYGYTF
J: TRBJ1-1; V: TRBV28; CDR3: CASGRGLFEAFF
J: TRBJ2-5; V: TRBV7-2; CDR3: CASSRGVWETQYF
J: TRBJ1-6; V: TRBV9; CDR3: CASSLGGPPLHF
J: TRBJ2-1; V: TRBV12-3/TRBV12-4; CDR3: CASSLSRAGFKNEQFF
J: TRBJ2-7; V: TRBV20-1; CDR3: CSAPRDRGREQYF
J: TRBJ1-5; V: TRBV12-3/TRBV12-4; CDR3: CASSFWGFGNQPQHF
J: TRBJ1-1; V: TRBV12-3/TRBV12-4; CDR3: CASSARDKNTEAFF
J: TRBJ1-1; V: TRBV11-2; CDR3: CASSPSTANTEAFF
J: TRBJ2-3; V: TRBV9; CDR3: CASSVEGGKADTQYF
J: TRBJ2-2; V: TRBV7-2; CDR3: CASSLVGPGELFF
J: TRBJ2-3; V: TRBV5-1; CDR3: CASSRDQPSTDTQYF
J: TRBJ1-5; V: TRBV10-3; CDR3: CAIRSEVTANQPQHF
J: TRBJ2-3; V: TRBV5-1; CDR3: CASSLGRFTDTQYF
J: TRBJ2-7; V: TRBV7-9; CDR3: CASSPWGSYEQYF
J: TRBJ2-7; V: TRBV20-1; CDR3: CSASIIDEQYF
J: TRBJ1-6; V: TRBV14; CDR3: CASSPYGNSPLHF
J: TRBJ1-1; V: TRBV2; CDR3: CASRIPGQGGTEAFF
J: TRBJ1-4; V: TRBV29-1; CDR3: CSVAYVEKLFF
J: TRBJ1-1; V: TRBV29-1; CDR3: CSVVGGTEAFF
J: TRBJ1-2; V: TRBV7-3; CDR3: CASSLVPGGYGYTF
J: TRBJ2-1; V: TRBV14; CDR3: CASSLTGGSYNEQFF
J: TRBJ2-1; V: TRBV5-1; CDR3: CASSARLAEQFF
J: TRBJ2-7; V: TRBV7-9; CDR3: CASSPRGQGSYEQYF
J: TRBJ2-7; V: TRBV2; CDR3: CASSRRASGGAYEQYF
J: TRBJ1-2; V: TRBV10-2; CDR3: CASSESALISYGYTF
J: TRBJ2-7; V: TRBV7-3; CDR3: CASSEDSGEQYF
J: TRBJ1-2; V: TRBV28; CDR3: CASSTGGNYGYTF
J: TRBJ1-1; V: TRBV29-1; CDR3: CSVESDRGLSEAFF
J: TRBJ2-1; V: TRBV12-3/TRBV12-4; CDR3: CASNHRRTSYNEQFF
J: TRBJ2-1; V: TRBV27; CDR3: CASSVSGLFFSYNEQFF